These 6 T cell receptor beta chains came from one sample sequenced in a study of tumour-infiltrating T cells in Burkitt lymphoma. The repertoire was sequenced with immunoSEQ multiplex PCR; TCRdb's copy has only in-frame clones and lacks some. The sample has 13,000 to 15,000 clones; 85% are singletons. Sequences were obtained from tumor tissue. These receptors originate from a human donor with diffuse large B-cell lymphoma.

The CDR3 region is CASSLSVNTEAFF. DNA for the CDR3: TGTGCCAGCAGCTTATCAGTGAACACTGAAGCTTTCTTT. This chain joins TRBV7-2 and TRBJ1-1; D remains unclear. Trimming took off 2 bases at V and 0 bases at J, with 4 bases between the two ends. This CDR3 region has 13 residues. The germline CDR1 and CDR2 sequences are SGHTA and FQGNSA.

This clone was recorded a few times. One junction end does not reproduce the germline sequence, and a read error may be involved. Different DNA sequences within this sample yield the same CDR3. The V gene is TRBV27, the J gene TRBJ2-1; 14 bases are shared with TRBD2. The CDR3 has 18 residues. In germline, CDR1 is MNHEY, CDR2 SMNVEV (reference sequence). CDR3 sequence reads: CASSLGLAGGFSYNEQFF. In nucleotides, the CDR3 is TGTGCCAGCAGTTTAGGACTAGCGGGAGGTTTCTCCTACAATGAACAGTTCTTC.

This clone appeared a single time. J is TRBJ1-4 and V is TRBV6-6; D call uncertain. Between the trimmed V and J ends, which lost 6 bases and 0 bases, there was a span of 8 bases. Germline CDR1 MNHNY, CDR2 SVGAGI (reference sequence). The CDR3 totals 14 residues. The CDR3 loop reads CASSLLTTNEKLFF. CDR3 coding DNA: TGTGCCAGCAGCCTTCTAACAACTAATGAAAAACTGTTTTTT.

The chain carries TRBV5-6 and TRBJ2-7; no clear D gene. This CDR3 is 15 amino acids long. Between the trimmed V and J ends, which lost 0 bases and 4 bases, there was a span of 14 bases. The germline V gene encodes CDR1 SGHDT and CDR2 YYEEEE. The CDR3 region is CASSLDSTAVYEQYF. DNA of the CDR3: TGTGCCAGCAGCTTGGACAGTACTGCTGTATACGAGCAGTACTTC.

CDR3 nucleotide sequence: TGCAGCGTTGACCCTGGAGTAGGATTCGGCGGGACCCAGTACTTC. Translation gives CSVDPGVGFGGTQYF. J is TRBJ2-5 and V is TRBV29-1, with D uncertain. The germline CDR1 and CDR2 sequences are SQVTM and ANQGSEA. V lost 3 bases to trimming and J lost 7 bases, with 21 bases between them. The CDR3 totals 15 residues.

The chain recombines TRBV7-6 with TRBJ1-4; no clear D. Trimming pared 6 bases from V and 8 bases from J, leaving 19 bases between. The CDR3 consists of 15 residues. Germline-derived CDR1 and CDR2 are SGHVS and FNYEAQ. The CDR3 region is CASRSPEGKQEKLFF. The CDR3 region has the DNA TGTGCCAGCAGATCCCCCGAAGGGAAACAAGAAAAACTGTTTTTT.